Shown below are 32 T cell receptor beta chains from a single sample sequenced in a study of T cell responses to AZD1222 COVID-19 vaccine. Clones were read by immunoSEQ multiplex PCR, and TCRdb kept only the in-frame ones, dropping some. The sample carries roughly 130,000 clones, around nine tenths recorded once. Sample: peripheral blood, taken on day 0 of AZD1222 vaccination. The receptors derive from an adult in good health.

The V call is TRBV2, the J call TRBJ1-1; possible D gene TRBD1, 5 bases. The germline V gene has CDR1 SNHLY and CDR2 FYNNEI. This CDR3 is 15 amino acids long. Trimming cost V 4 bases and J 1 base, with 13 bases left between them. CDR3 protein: CASSVRGLRNTEAFF. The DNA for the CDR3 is TGTGCCAGCAGTGTTCGGGGCCTAAGGAACACTGAAGCTTTCTTT.

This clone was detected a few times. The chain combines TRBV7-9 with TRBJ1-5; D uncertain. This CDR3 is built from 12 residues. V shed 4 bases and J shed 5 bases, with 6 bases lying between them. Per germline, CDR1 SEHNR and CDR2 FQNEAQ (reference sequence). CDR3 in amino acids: CASSSGDQPQHF. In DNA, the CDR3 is TGTGCCAGCAGCTCCGGGGATCAGCCCCAGCATTTT.

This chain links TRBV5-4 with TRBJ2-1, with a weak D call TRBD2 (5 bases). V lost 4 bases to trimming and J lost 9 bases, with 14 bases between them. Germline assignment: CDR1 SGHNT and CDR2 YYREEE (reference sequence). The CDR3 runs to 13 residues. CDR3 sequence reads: CASSLDLAGEQFF. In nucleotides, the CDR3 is TGTGCCAGCAGCCTTGACTTGGCGGGTGAGCAGTTCTTC. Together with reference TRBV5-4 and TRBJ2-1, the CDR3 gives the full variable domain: ETGVTQSPTHLIKTRGQQVTLRCSSQSGHNTVSWYQQALGQGPQFIFQYYREEENGRGNFPPRFSGLQFPNYSSELNVNALELDDSALYLCASSLDLAGEQFFGPGTRLTVL.

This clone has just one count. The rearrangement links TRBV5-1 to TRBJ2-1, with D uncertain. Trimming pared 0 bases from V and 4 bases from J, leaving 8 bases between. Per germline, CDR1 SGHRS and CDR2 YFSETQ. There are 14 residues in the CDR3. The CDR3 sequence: CASSLGSVYNEQFF. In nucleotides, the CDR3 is TGCGCCAGCAGCTTGGGATCGGTATACAATGAGCAGTTCTTC.

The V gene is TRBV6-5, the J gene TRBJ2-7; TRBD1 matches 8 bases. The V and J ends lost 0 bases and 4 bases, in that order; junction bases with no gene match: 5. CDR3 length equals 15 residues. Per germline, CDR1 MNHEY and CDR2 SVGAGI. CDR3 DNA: TGTGCCAGCAGTTACTCGAAACAGGGGGGATACGAGCAGTACGTC. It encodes CASSYSKQGGYEQYV.

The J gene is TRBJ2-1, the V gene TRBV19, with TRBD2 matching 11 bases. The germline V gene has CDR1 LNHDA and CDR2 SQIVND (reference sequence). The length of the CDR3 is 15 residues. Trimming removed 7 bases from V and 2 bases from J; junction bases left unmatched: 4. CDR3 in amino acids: CASTYSGGAYNEQFF. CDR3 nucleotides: TGTGCCAGTACTTATAGCGGGGGGGCCTACAATGAGCAGTTCTTC.

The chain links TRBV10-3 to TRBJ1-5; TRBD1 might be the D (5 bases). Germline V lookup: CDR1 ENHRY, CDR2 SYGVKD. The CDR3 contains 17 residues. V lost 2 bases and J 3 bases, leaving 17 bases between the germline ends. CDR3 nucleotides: TGTGCCATCAGTGAGAGAAAGGACAAAATTAACAATCAGCCCCAGCATTTT. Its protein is CAISERKDKINNQPQHF.

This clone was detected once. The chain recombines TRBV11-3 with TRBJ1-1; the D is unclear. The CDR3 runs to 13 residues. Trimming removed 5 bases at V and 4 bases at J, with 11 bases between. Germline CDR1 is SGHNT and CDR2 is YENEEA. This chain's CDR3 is CASSILSGTEAFF. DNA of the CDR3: TGTGCCAGCAGCATCTTGTCCGGCACTGAAGCTTTCTTT.

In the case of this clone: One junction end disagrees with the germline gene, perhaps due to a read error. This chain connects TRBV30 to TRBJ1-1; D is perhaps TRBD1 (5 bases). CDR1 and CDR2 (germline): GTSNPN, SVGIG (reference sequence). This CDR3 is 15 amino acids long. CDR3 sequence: CAWSVRGWDNIEAFF. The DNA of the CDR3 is TGTGCCTGGAGTGTAAGGGGATGGGATAACATTGAAGCTTTCTTT.

The CDR3 is CASSQPRGTNYNEQFF. The CDR3, as DNA: TGCGCCAGCAGCCAACCTAGGGGGACCAACTACAATGAGCAGTTCTTC. The V gene is TRBV4-1, the J gene TRBJ2-1; a possible D gene is TRBD1 (6 bases). Germline assignment: CDR1 MGHRA and CDR2 YSYEKL. There are 16 residues in the CDR3. The germline V and J ends were trimmed by 2 bases and 3 bases, with 14 bases remaining between them.

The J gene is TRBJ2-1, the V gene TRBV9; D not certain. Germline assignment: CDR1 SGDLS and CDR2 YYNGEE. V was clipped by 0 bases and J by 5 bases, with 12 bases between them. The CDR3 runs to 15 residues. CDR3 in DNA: TGTGCCAGCAGCGTAGAACCCCTTTTTCACAATGAGCAGTTCTTC. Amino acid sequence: CASSVEPLFHNEQFF.

The CDR3 is CAWSDPMGLAGGSYTDTQYF. In nucleotides, the CDR3 is TGTGCCTGGAGTGACCCGATGGGACTAGCGGGGGGCTCCTACACAGATACGCAGTATTTT. This rearrangement joins TRBV30 to TRBJ2-3; 15 positions agree with TRBD2. Per germline, CDR1 GTSNPN and CDR2 SVGIG (reference sequence). The CDR3 is 20 amino acids. J lost 2 bases, V lost 1 base, and 13 bases had no gene match.

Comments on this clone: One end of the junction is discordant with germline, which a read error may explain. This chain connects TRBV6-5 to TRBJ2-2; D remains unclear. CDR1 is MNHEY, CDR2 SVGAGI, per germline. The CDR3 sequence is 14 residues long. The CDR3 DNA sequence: TGTGCCAGCAGTGACTCGTGGGACACCGGGGAGCTGTTTTTT. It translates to CASSDSWDTGELFF.

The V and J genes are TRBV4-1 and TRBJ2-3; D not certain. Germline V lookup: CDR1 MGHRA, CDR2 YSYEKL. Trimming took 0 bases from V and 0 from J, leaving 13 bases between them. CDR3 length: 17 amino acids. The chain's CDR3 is CASSQDWQNPSTDTQYF. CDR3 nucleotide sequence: TGCGCCAGCAGCCAAGATTGGCAGAATCCTAGCACAGATACGCAGTATTTT.

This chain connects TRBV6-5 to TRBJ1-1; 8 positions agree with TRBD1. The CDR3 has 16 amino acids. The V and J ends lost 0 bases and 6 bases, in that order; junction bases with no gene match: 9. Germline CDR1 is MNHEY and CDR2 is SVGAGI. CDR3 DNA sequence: TGTGCCAGCAGTTACTCACCAGGGGGCGGTGAGTCTGAAGCTTTCTTT. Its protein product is CASSYSPGGGESEAFF.

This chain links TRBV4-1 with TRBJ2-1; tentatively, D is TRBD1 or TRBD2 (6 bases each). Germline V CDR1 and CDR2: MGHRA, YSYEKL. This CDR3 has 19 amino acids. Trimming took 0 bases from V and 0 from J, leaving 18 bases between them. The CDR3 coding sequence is TGCGCCAGCAGCCAAGAAATCGGGAGAGGGGGGAGCTCCTACAATGAGCAGTTCTTC. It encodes CASSQEIGRGGSSYNEQFF.

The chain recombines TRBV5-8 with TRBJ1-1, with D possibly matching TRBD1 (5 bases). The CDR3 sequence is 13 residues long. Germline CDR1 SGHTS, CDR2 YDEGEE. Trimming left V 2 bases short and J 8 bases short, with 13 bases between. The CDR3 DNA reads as TGTGCCAGCAGCTTTAGCGGGACCGTCGAAGCTTTCTTT. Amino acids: CASSFSGTVEAFF.

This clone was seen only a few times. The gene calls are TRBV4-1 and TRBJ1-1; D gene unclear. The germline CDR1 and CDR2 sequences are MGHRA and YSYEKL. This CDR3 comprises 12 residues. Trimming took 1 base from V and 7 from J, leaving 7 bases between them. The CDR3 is CASSQAYSEAFF. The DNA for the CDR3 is TGCGCCAGCAGCCAAGCATACAGTGAAGCTTTCTTT.

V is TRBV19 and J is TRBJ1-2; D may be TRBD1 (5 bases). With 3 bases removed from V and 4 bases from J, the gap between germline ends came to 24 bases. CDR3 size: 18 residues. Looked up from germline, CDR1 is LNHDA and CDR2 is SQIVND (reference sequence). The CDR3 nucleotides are TGTGCCAGTAGTATTGGGGGAGGGCAGCCACCCTACCGCTATGGCTACACCTTC. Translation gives CASSIGGGQPPYRYGYTF.

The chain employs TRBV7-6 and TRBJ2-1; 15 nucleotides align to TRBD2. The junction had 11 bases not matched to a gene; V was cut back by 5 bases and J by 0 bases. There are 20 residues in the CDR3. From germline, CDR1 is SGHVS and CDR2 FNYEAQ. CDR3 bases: TGTGCCAGCAGCACGGGACTAGCGGGGGGCTCACTGAGCTCCTACAATGAGCAGTTCTTC. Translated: CASSTGLAGGSLSSYNEQFF. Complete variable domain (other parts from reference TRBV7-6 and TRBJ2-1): GAGVSQSPRYKVTKRGQDVALRCDPISGHVSLYWYRQALGQGPEFLTYFNYEAQQDKSGLPNDRFSAERPEGSISTLTIQRTEQRDSAMYRCASSTGLAGGSLSSYNEQFFGPGTRLTVL.

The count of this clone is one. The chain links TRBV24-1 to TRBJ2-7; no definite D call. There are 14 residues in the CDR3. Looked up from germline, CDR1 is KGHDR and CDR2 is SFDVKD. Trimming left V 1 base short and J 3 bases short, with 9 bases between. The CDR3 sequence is CATSDLDGDYEQYF. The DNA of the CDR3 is TGTGCCACCAGTGATTTAGACGGAGACTACGAGCAGTACTTC.

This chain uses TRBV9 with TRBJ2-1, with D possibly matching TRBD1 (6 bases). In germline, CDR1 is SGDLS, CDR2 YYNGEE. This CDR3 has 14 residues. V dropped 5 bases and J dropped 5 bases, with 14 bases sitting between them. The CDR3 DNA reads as TGTGCCAGCAGTTTACTCCAGGGGCACAATGAGCAGTTCTTC. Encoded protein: CASSLLQGHNEQFF.

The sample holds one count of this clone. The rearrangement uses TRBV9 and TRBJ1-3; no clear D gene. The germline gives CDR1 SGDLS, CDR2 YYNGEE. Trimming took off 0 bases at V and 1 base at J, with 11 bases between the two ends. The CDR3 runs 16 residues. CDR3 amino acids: CASSVAVGESGNTIYF. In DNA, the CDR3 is TGTGCCAGCAGCGTAGCGGTTGGAGAATCTGGAAACACCATATATTTT.

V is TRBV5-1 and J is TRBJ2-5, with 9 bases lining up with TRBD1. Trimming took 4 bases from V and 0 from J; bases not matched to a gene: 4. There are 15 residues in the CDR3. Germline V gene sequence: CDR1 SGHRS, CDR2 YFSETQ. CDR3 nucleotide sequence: TGCGCCAGCAGCCGCGGACAGGGGTACCAAGAGACCCAGTACTTC. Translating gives CASSRGQGYQETQYF.

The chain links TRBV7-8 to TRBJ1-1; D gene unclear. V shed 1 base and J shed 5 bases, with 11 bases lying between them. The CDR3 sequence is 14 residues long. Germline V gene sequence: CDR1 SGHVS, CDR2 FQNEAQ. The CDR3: CASSLGRGGTEAFF. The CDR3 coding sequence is TGTGCCAGCAGCTTAGGGCGGGGAGGTACTGAAGCTTTCTTT. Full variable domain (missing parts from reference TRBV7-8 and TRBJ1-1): GAGVSQSPRYKVAKRGQDVALRCDPISGHVSLFWYQQALGQGPEFLTYFQNEAQLDKSGLPSDRFFAERPEGSVSTLKIQRTQQEDSAVYLCASSLGRGGTEAFFGQGTRLTVV.

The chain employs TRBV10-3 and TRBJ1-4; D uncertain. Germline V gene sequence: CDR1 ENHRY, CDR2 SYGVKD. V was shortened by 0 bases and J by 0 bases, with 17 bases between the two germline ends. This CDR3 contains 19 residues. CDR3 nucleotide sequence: TGTGCCATCAGTGAGTCGAAAGGCCGCCGGGGAGCAACTAATGAAAAACTGTTTTTT. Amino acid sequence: CAISESKGRRGATNEKLFF.

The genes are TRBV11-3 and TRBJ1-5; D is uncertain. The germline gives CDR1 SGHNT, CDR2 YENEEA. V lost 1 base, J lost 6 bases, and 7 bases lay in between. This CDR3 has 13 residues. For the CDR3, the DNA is TGTGCCAGCAGCTTAGTTAGCGGTCAGCCCCAGCATTTT. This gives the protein CASSLVSGQPQHF. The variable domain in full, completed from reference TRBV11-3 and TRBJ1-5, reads EAGVVQSPRYKIIEKKQPVAFWCNPISGHNTLYWYLQNLGQGPELLIRYENEEAVDDSQLPKDRFSAERLKGVDSTLKIQPAELGDSAVYLCASSLVSGQPQHFGDGTRLSIL.

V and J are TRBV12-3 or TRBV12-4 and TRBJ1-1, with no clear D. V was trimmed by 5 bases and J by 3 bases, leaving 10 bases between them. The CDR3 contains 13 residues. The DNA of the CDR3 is TGTGCCAGCAGTCTGCTGTCGGACACTGAAGCTTTCTTT. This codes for CASSLLSDTEAFF.

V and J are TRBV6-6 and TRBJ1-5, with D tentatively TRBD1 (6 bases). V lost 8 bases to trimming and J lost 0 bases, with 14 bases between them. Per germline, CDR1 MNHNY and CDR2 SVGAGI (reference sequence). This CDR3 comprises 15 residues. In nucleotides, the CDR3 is TGTGCCAGCCACTCCGGGACACCTAGCAATCAGCCCCAGCATTTT. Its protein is CASHSGTPSNQPQHF.

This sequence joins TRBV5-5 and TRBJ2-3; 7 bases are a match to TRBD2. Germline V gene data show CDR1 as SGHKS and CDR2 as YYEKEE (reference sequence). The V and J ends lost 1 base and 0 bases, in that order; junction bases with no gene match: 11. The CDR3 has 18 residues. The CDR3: CASSLLAGLGHSTDTQYF. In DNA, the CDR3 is TGTGCCAGCAGCTTGCTTGCTGGACTAGGCCATAGCACAGATACGCAGTATTTT.

This CDR3 reads CASSPWTSGGSNTGELFF. The CDR3 DNA reads as TGTGCCAGCAGCCCGTGGACTAGCGGGGGCTCGAACACCGGGGAGCTGTTTTTT. The chain combines TRBV11-3 with TRBJ2-2; TRBD2 aligns across 13 bases. Trimming took 5 bases from V and 0 from J; bases not matched to a gene: 6. From germline, CDR1 is SGHNT and CDR2 YENEEA. This CDR3 is 18 amino acids long.

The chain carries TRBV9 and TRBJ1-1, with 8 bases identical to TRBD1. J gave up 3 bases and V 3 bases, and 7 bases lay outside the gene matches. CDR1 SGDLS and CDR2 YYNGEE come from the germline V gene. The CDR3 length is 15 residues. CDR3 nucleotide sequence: TGTGCCAGCAGCGCCCACAGGGGGTGGGACACTGAAGCTTTCTTT. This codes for CASSAHRGWDTEAFF.